The clone carrying this TCR beta chain was recorded a few times. Its target is unknown. The PCR used 60 Vbeta and 13 Jbeta primers. Libraries were prepared by immunoSEQ multiplex PCR; TCRdb keeps only in-frame clonotypes and omits some of them. The sample yields some 100,000 clones, around 73% seen once. The data belong to a study of cytomegalovirus exposure and HLA in healthy donors. The CDR3 has 14 amino acids. Germline CDR1 reads SGHRS; CDR2 reads YFSETQ. The V and J ends lost 1 base and 3 bases respectively, with 8 bases between them. Study outcomes and limitations: Across donors, sequencing depth was assumed by presence/absence analyses to be roughly uniform. The classifier reportedly diagnosed cytomegalovirus status with high specificity and sensitivity. Follow-up analysis seemed to connect common viral pathogens with several of the most significant clusters identified.

Input material: PBMCs. The V and J genes are TRBV5-1 and TRBJ1-3, with D possibly TRBD1 on 5 matching bases. This receptor was obtained from a man aged 40-55 years in good health and CMV-seronegative. This CDR3 reads CASSLTGNGNTIYF. In nucleotides, the CDR3 is TGCGCCAGCAGCTTGACAGGCAATGGAAACACCATATATTTT.